This TCR beta chain was documented in a study of radiotherapy plus CTLA-4 blockade in lung cancer. CDR3 size: 14 residues. The V gene's germline CDR1 is SEHNR and CDR2 FQNEAQ (reference sequence). Trimming took off 5 bases at V and 2 bases at J, with 12 bases between the two ends. Sequencing used immunoSEQ multiplex PCR; TCRdb keeps in-frame clones, though not all of them. This table has about 93,000 clones, about 86% appearing once. The receptor was derived from a human donor with non-small cell lung cancer that progressed on radiotherapy plus ipilimumab. V is TRBV7-9 and J is TRBJ1-2; the D gene is possibly TRBD1 (5 bases). The sequencing here drew on peripheral blood, taken from a patient treated with radiotherapy plus ipilimumab. This CDR3 is CASSPLDKNYGYTF. The DNA for the CDR3 is TGTGCCAGCAGCCCCCTGGACAAAAACTATGGCTACACCTTC.